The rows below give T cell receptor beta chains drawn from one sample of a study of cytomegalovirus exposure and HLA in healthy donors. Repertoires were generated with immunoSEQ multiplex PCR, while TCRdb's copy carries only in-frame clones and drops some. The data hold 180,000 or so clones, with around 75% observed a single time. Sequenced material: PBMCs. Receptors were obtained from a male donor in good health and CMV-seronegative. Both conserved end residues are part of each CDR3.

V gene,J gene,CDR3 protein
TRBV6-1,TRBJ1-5,CASRQGDRPQHF
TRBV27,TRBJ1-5,CASSLKSGQPQHF
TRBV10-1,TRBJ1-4,CASSPGQNNEKLFF
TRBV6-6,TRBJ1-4,CASTIQAAGEKLFF
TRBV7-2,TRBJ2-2,CASSLAQANTGELFF
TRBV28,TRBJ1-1,CASSFRREVAEAFF
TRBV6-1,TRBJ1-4,CASSPGEREYEKLFF
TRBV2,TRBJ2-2,CASSVYRGLGINTGELFF
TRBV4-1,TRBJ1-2,CASSQEGRGNYGYTF
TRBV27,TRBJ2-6,CASTRTGPSGANVLTF
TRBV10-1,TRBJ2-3,CASSESPTGFTDTQYF
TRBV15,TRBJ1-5,CATTSGNQPQHF
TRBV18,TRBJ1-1,CASSKESNTEAFF
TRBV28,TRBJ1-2,CASSLTGGPSYGYTF
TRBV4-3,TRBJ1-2,CASSQDEGPSNYGYTF
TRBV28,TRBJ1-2,CASSYPPGDFRGYTF
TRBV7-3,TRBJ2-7,CASSLGGPSYEQYF
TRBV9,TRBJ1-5,CASSPGQGDQPQHF
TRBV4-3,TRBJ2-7,CASSQDSQSTYEQYF
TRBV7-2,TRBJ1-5,CASSLWGGNSNQPQHF
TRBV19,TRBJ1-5,CASSTITTGSGNQPQHF
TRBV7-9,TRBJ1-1,CASSYYGEEAFF
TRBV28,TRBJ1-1,CASSLVVPEAFF
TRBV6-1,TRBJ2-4,CASSAASLAKNIQYF
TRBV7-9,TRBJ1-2,CASSSPGQGARNGYTF
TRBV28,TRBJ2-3,CASTIQRGRDTQYF
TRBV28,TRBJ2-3,CASSSALGTSGSTDTQYF
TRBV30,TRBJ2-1,CAWSVYPIRGNEQFF
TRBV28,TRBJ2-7,CASSSLAIHSYEQYF
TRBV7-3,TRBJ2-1,CASSVSRGNEQFF
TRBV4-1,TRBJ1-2,CASSPVPGTDDYGYTF
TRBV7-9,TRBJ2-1,CASSAVAGLSGNEQFF
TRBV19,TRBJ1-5,CASSLLSTGGVQPQHF
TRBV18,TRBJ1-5,CASSPGDWGRSIYQPQHF
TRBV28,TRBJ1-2,CASSLDSYGYTF
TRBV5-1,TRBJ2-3,CASSLGAGGTDTQYF
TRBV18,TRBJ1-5,CASSTTGGANQPQHF
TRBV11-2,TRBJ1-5,CASSLGRGEQPQHF
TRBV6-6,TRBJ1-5,CASVNRGIHQPQHF
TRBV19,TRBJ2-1,CASSIAGTYNEQFF
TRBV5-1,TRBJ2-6,CASSGDSSGANVLTF
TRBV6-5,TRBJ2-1,CASSYDGTSTQIWFF
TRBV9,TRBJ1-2,CASSVGGGSYGYTF
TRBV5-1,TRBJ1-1,CASSLGAANTEAFF
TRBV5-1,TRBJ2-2,CASSIRQGATGELFF
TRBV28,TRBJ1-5,CASSSPSGQPQHF
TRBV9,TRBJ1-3,CASSTRQSGNTIYF
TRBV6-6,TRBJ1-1,CASIPLRGKAWAFF
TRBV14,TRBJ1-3,CASSPTVLRNTIYF
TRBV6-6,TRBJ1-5,CASNGRVIGNQPQHF
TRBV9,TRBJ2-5,CASSATPQETQYF